A single sample gave rise to the 28 T cell receptor beta chains below, sequenced in a study of CD8 T cells in ankylosing spondylitis (dated 2017 in TCRdb). Libraries were made using 5' RACE. Sequenced on an Illumina HiSeq 2500. TCRdb redid the processing of the public reads, applying fastp at Q25 and MiXCR, and retained in-frame beta chains. Entries are consolidated by CDR3 protein sequence, retaining the most common genes and DNA. Counted in this sample were about 170,000 distinct CDR3 sequences; about 17% of them appeared once. Of the sample, over 7.5% falls within the top ten clones. Specimen: blood, either unsorted or a sorted T cell fraction (not recorded which). These TCRs come from a male donor with ankylosing spondylitis or in good health (not recorded which).

This clonotype was recorded many times. This chain joins TRBV28 and TRBJ2-3, with 7 bases matching TRBD1. Germline lookup yields CDR1 MDHEN and CDR2 SYDVKM. The CDR3 spans 14 residues. With V trimmed by 3 bases and J by 5 bases, 5 bases remained unmatched. For the CDR3, the DNA is TGTGCCAGCAGTTTGGGGACAGCCGAAGATACGCAGTATTTT. Amino acid sequence: CASSLGTAEDTQYF.

The chain uses TRBV7-9 and TRBJ2-3; 7 bases map to TRBD2. This CDR3 region has 13 residues. V lost 11 bases and J lost 0; bases outside the gene matches: 5. Germline V gives CDR1 SEHNR, CDR2 FQNEAQ (reference sequence). CDR3 sequence (DNA): TGTGCCTTACTCGGGGGGAGCACAGATACGCAGTATTTT. Amino acid sequence: CALLGGSTDTQYF.

This clonotype was observed at least ten times. The rearrangement links TRBV5-1 to TRBJ1-2; 9 nucleotides line up with TRBD1. Per the germline V gene, CDR1 is SGHRS and CDR2 is YFSETQ. The junction had 5 bases not matched to a gene; V was cut back by 0 bases and J by 8 bases. The CDR3 has 14 amino acids. CDR3 sequence reads: CASSLEDRGAGYTF. The CDR3 coding sequence is TGCGCCAGCAGCTTGGAGGACAGGGGTGCCGGCTACACCTTC.

This chain joins TRBV9 and TRBJ2-5, with 9 bases lining up with TRBD1. V dropped 3 bases and J dropped 5; count of bases not matched to a gene: 14. CDR1 and CDR2 (germline): SGDLS, YYNGEE. This CDR3 spans 17 amino acids. CDR3 sequence (DNA): TGTGCCAGCAGCGATAGAACCGGGACAGGGCTATGGGAGACCCAGTACTTC. Translation: CASSDRTGTGLWETQYF.

This clonotype occurred once. The V gene is TRBV24-1, the J gene TRBJ2-5; 13 bases are shared with TRBD2. V was clipped by 3 bases and J by 9 bases; unmatched bases: 3. This CDR3 is 14 amino acids long. Germline V CDR1 and CDR2: KGHDR, SFDVKD. The CDR3 loop is CATSDPGLAGAQYF. The CDR3 region has the DNA TGTGCCACCAGTGATCCTGGACTAGCGGGGGCCCAGTACTTC.

This clonotype appeared many times. The genes are TRBV5-1 and TRBJ2-2; D perhaps matches TRBD2 (5 bases). This CDR3 spans 14 amino acids. V shed 5 bases and J shed 4 bases, with 12 bases lying between them. Germline CDR1 and CDR2: SGHRS and YFSETQ. The CDR3 DNA reads TGCGCCAGCAGTCGCACTAGTGCCACCGGGGAGCTGTTTTTT. It yields the protein CASSRTSATGELFF.

This clonotype was seen only a few times. The chain combines TRBV10-1 with TRBJ2-7; the D gene is possibly TRBD2 (5 bases). Germline V gives CDR1 WNHNN, CDR2 SYGVQD (reference sequence). The CDR3 has 13 residues. V shed 2 bases and J shed 5 bases, with 10 bases lying between them. The CDR3 nucleotides read TGCGCCAGCAGTGAGACGGGGTACCACGAGCAGTACTTC. Translating gives CASSETGYHEQYF.

V gene TRBV9 combines with J gene TRBJ2-5; D tentatively fits TRBD1 or TRBD2 (5 bases each). The germline V and J ends were trimmed by 4 bases and 2 bases, with 12 bases remaining between them. The CDR3 totals 14 residues. Germline V gene data show CDR1 as SGDLS and CDR2 as YYNGEE. CDR3: CASSWDANQETQYF. For the CDR3, the DNA is TGTGCCAGCAGCTGGGACGCTAATCAAGAGACCCAGTACTTC.

This clonotype was observed at least ten times. J is TRBJ1-2 and V is TRBV5-1, with TRBD1 as a possible D gene (5 bases). The CDR3 covers 14 residues. The V gene's germline CDR1 is SGHRS and CDR2 YFSETQ. V was clipped by 1 base and J by 2 bases, with 9 bases between them. The CDR3 spells CASSLLGENYGYTF. The CDR3 nucleotides read TGCGCCAGCAGCTTGCTAGGGGAAAACTATGGCTACACCTTC. Full variable domain (remainder filled in from reference TRBV5-1 and TRBJ1-2): KAGVTQTPRYLIKTRGQQVTLSCSPISGHRSVSWYQQTPGQGLQFLFEYFSETQRNKGNFPGRFSGRQFSNSRSEMNVSTLELGDSALYLCASSLLGENYGYTFGSGTRLTVV.

This clonotype was counted ten times or more. This chain connects TRBV20-1 to TRBJ2-7; no reliable D call. With 3 bases removed from V and 1 base from J, the gap between germline ends came to 7 bases. Germline lookup yields CDR1 DFQATT and CDR2 SNEGSKA (reference sequence). The CDR3 loop spans 12 amino acids. CDR3 nucleotide sequence: TGCAGTGCTAGGTTCATATCCTACGAGCAGTACTTC. Its protein is CSARFISYEQYF.

This clonotype has a count of ten or more. The CDR3 sequence: CSARDASGLADNEQFF. The CDR3 bases are TGCAGTGCTAGAGATGCGTCGGGACTAGCGGACAATGAGCAGTTCTTC. This chain connects TRBV20-1 to TRBJ2-1; 11 bases agree with TRBD2. CDR3 size: 16 residues. Trimming took 0 bases from V and 5 from J; bases not matched to a gene: 6. The germline gives CDR1 DFQATT, CDR2 SNEGSKA (reference sequence).

This rearrangement joins TRBV29-1 to TRBJ2-6, with TRBD1 as a possible D gene (6 bases). The germline CDR1 and CDR2 sequences are SQVTM and ANQGSEA. The germline V and J ends were trimmed by 0 bases and 6 bases, with 9 bases remaining between them. The CDR3 runs to 14 residues. The DNA of the CDR3 is TGCAGCGTTGAAGAGACAGGAGTGGCCAACGTCCTGACTTTC. Its protein product is CSVEETGVANVLTF.

This clonotype was seen many times. This chain uses TRBV29-1 with TRBJ1-4, with D tentatively TRBD1 (6 bases). V gave up 4 bases and J gave up 8 bases, with 14 bases separating them. The CDR3 runs to 13 residues. Per germline, CDR1 SQVTM and CDR2 ANQGSEA. CDR3 in amino acids: CSVGVVGGEKLFF. CDR3 DNA sequence: TGCAGCGTTGGCGTAGTTGGGGGCGAAAAACTGTTTTTT.

This clonotype was found a few times. The chain has TRBV5-1 and TRBJ1-2, with TRBD1 matching 10 bases. Germline CDR1 SGHRS, CDR2 YFSETQ. This CDR3 region has 16 residues. V was pared by 1 base and J by 4 bases, with 7 bases of the junction left unmatched. CDR3 amino acids: CASSLSPGQGIYGYTF. The DNA for the CDR3 is TGCGCCAGCAGCTTGTCCCCGGGACAGGGGATCTATGGCTACACCTTC.

The chain recombines TRBV10-3 with TRBJ2-7; the D is unclear. CDR1 and CDR2 from the germline V gene are ENHRY and SYGVKD. Trimming pared 0 bases from V and 8 bases from J, leaving 5 bases between. This CDR3 spans 11 amino acids. The CDR3 DNA follows: TGTGCCATCAGTGAGTCACTAAAGCAGTACTTC. Protein product: CAISESLKQYF.

The chain combines TRBV6-2 or TRBV6-3 with TRBJ2-7; TRBD1 aligns across 9 bases. Losses at the gene ends were 0 bases for V and 3 bases for J; bases not matched to a gene: 3. Germline CDR1 is MNHEY and CDR2 is SVGEGT. CDR3 size: 15 residues. CDR3 nucleotide sequence: TGTGCCAGCAGTTACTCAGGACAGGGGCACTACGAGCAGTACTTC. Translation gives CASSYSGQGHYEQYF.

The CDR3 bases are TGTGCCAGCAGTCATAACAGCCGGGGAGGCTTTCTATATGAGCAGTTCTTC. Its protein product is CASSHNSRGGFLYEQFF. The rearrangement links TRBV7-9 to TRBJ2-1; tentatively, D is TRBD2 (6 bases). The CDR3 runs to 17 residues. Trimming removed 6 bases at V and 8 bases at J, with 26 bases between. Germline V gene data show CDR1 as SEHNR and CDR2 as FQNEAQ (reference sequence). Drawing the rest from reference TRBV7-9 and TRBJ2-1, the complete variable domain is DTGVSQNPRHKITKRGQNVTFRCDPISEHNRLYWYRQTLGQGPEFLTYFQNEAQLEKSRLLSDRFSAERPKGSFSTLEIQRTEQGDSAMYLCASSHNSRGGFLYEQFFGPGTRLTVL.

This clonotype came up many times. The J gene is TRBJ2-3, the V gene TRBV5-4; D perhaps matches TRBD2 (5 bases). Germline assignment: CDR1 SGHNT and CDR2 YYREEE (reference sequence). CDR3 length: 15 residues. Trimming shortened V by 3 bases and J by 0 bases, and 11 bases separated the two germline ends. CDR3 region: CASSSLAKSTDTQYF. CDR3 DNA: TGTGCCAGCAGCTCCTTAGCGAAGAGCACAGATACGCAGTATTTT.

The chain has TRBV29-1 and TRBJ2-1; D is perhaps TRBD1 (6 bases). Trimming took 2 bases from V and 8 from J, leaving 13 bases between them. Germline lookup yields CDR1 SQVTM and CDR2 ANQGSEA. The CDR3 length is 13 residues. CDR3 loop: CSVERQVSDEQFF. The CDR3 DNA follows: TGCAGCGTTGAAAGACAGGTCAGCGATGAGCAGTTCTTC.

This clonotype came up a few times. The chain combines TRBV28 with TRBJ1-1; TRBD1 might be the D (6 bases). The germline V and J ends were trimmed by 5 bases and 5 bases, with 12 bases remaining between them. The germline gives CDR1 MDHEN, CDR2 SYDVKM. The CDR3 loop spans 13 amino acids. The CDR3, as DNA: TGTGCCAGCAGTCCCCCGCAGGGGACTGAAGCTTTCTTT. This codes for CASSPPQGTEAFF.

This clonotype showed up just a few times. The V and J genes are TRBV28 and TRBJ2-1; D unresolved. This CDR3 has 14 amino acids. Trimming shortened V by 8 bases and J by 0 bases, and 11 bases separated the two germline ends. CDR1 and CDR2 (germline): MDHEN, SYDVKM. The CDR3 sequence is CASGLIGSYNEQFF. CDR3 nucleotide sequence: TGTGCCAGCGGTCTTATCGGCTCCTACAATGAGCAGTTCTTC.

The chain carries TRBV10-2 and TRBJ1-2, with unresolved D. This CDR3 spans 13 amino acids. V shed 3 bases and J shed 4 bases, with 9 bases lying between them. CDR1 WSHSY and CDR2 SAAADI come from the germline V gene. This CDR3 is CASSDSISYGYTF. CDR3 in DNA: TGCGCCAGCAGTGACAGTATATCCTATGGCTACACCTTC.

At least ten counts were recorded for this clonotype. The rearrangement uses TRBV20-1 and TRBJ2-3, with 9 bases lining up with TRBD2. Germline V lookup: CDR1 DFQATT, CDR2 SNEGSKA (reference sequence). This CDR3 comprises 13 residues. The CDR3 loop reads CARLAGATDTQYF. The CDR3 coding sequence is TGCGCAAGGTTAGCGGGAGCCACAGATACGCAGTATTTT.

As for this clonotype: A much larger clone differs by one base, so this may be a read error. The V and J genes are TRBV4-1 and TRBJ1-4, with a weak D call TRBD1 (5 bases). Germline V gene data show CDR1 as MGHRA and CDR2 as YSYEKL. The CDR3 runs 17 residues. Trimming left V 0 bases short and J 9 bases short, with 20 bases between. The CDR3 sequence is CASSQDVSFGGRKKLFF. The CDR3 nucleotides are TGCGCCAGCAGCCAAGACGTCTCGTTCGGGGGACGGAAAAAACTGTTTTTT.

This clonotype appeared many times. CDR3 region: CASSLDSVGAVKNIQYF. Here the CDR3 DNA reads TGCGCCAGCAGCTTGGATTCGGTGGGAGCAGTCAAAAACATTCAGTACTTC. This chain connects TRBV5-1 to TRBJ2-4, with D perhaps TRBD2 (5 bases). Germline-derived CDR1 and CDR2 are SGHRS and YFSETQ. This CDR3 has 17 residues. Deletions cut 0 bases from V and 3 bases from J, with 16 bases between.

This clonotype was found many times. V is TRBV10-3 and J is TRBJ2-2, with TRBD2 identical over 8 bases. With 8 bases clipped from V and 3 bases from J, the junction kept 5 bases outside the gene matches. Germline V gene sequence: CDR1 ENHRY, CDR2 SYGVKD. The CDR3 totals 14 residues. CDR3 sequence (DNA): TGTGCCATCTCCGGGACTAGGGACACCGGGGAGCTGTTTTTT. It is translated as CAISGTRDTGELFF.

The J gene is TRBJ2-3, the V gene TRBV18; D is unresolved. Germline V CDR1 and CDR2: KGHSH, LQKENI. The V and J ends lost 0 bases and 6 bases respectively, with 13 bases between them. The CDR3 length is 15 residues. CDR3 loop: CASSPPAGVRDTQYF. DNA for the CDR3: TGTGCCAGCTCACCACCGGCCGGAGTCAGGGATACGCAGTATTTT.

Many counts were recorded for this clonotype. This rearrangement joins TRBV7-8 to TRBJ2-3, with a weak D call TRBD2 (5 bases). The CDR3 has 14 residues. Germline V gene sequence: CDR1 SGHVS, CDR2 FQNEAQ. V lost 5 bases, J lost 6 bases, and 15 bases lay in between. This CDR3 reads CASSRLASKDTQYF. CDR3 sequence (DNA): TGTGCCAGCAGCCGCTTAGCGAGCAAGGATACGCAGTATTTT.